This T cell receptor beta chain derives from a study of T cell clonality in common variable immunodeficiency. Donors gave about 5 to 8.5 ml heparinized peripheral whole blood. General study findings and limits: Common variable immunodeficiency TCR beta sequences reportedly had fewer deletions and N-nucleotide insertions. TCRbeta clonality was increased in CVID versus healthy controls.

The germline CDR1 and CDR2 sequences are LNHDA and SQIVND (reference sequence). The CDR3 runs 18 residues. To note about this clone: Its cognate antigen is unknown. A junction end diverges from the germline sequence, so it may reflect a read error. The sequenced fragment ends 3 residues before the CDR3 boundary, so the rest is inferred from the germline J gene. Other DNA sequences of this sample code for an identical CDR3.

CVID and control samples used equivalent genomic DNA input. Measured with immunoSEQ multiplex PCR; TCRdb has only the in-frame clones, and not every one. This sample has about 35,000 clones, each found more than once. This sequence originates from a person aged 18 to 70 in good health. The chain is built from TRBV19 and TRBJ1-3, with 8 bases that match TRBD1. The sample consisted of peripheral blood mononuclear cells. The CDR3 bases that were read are TGTGCCAGTAGCCCCCGGGGACAGGCCAAAGGGGGCGGAAACACA. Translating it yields CASSPRGQAKGGGNT. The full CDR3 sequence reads CASSPRGQAKGGGNTIYF.